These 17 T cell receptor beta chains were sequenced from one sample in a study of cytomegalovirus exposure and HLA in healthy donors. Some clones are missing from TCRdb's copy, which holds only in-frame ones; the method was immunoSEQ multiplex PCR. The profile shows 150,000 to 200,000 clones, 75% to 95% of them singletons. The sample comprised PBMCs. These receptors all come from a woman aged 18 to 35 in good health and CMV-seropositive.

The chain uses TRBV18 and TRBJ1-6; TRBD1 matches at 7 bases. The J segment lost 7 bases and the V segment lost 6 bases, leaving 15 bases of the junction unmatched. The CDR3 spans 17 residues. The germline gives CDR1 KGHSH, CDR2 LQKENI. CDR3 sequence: CASSQTPGGVGNSPLHF. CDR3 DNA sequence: TGTGCCAGCTCGCAGACTCCAGGGGGAGTCGGCAATTCACCCCTCCACTTT.

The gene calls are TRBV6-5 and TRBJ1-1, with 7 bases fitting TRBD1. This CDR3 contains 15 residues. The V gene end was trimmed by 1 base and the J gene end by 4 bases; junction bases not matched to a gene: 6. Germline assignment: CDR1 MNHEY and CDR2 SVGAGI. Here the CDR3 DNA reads TGTGCCAGCAGTTACTTAGGAGGGGGCCCCACTGAAGCTTTCTTT. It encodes CASSYLGGGPTEAFF.

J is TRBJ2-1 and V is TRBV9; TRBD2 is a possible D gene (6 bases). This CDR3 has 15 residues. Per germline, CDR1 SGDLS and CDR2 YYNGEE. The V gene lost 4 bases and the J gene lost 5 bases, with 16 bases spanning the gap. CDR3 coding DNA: TGTGCCAGCAGCTTGGGACTCCGCACCAACAATGAGCAGTTCTTC. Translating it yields CASSLGLRTNNEQFF.

The CDR3 sequence is CAISDLKIRPGQGNEQYF. The CDR3 DNA follows: TGTGCCATCAGTGATCTAAAAATCAGACCGGGACAGGGGAACGAGCAGTACTTC. This rearrangement joins TRBV10-3 to TRBJ2-7, with 10 bases matching TRBD1. The CDR3 has 18 amino acids. The J segment lost 5 bases and the V segment lost 3 bases, leaving 16 bases of the junction unmatched. Germline-derived CDR1 and CDR2 are ENHRY and SYGVKD.

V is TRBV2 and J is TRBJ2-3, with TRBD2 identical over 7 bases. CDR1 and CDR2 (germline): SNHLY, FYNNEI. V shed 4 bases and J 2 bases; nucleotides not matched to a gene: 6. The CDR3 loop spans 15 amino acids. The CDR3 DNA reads TGTGCCAGCAGTGGGTGGCTAGCGGACACAGATACGCAGTATTTT. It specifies CASSGWLADTDTQYF.

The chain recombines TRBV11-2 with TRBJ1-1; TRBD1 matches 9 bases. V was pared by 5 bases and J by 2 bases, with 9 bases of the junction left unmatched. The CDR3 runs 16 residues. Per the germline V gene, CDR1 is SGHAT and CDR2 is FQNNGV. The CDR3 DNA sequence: TGTGCCAGCAGCCCCCCCGGGACAGGGTTAAACACTGAAGCTTTCTTT. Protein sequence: CASSPPGTGLNTEAFF.

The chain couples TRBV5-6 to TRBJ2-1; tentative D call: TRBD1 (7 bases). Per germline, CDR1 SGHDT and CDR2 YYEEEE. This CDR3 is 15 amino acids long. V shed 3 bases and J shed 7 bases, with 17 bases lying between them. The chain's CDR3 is CASSSAGRGVNEQFF. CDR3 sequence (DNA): TGTGCCAGCAGCTCCGCGGGCAGGGGGGTGAATGAGCAGTTCTTC.

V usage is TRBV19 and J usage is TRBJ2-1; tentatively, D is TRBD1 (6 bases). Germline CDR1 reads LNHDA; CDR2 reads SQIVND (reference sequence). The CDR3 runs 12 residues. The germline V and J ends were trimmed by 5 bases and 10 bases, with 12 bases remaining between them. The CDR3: CASSSRGFEQFF. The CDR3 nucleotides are TGTGCCAGTAGTTCCAGGGGCTTCGAGCAGTTCTTC.

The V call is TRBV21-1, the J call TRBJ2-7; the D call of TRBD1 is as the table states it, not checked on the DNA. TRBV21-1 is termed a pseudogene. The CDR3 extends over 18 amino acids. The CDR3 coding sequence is TGTGCCAGCAGCAAAGAAGGCTCGAAGCGAGGACACCACTACGAGCAGTACTTC. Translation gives CASSKEGSKRGHHYEQYF.

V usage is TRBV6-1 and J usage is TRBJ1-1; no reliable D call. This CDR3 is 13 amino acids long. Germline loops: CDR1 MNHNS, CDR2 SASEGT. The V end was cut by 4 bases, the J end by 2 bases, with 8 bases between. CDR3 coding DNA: TGTGCCAGCAGTGGCAGGCTAAACACTGAAGCTTTCTTT. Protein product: CASSGRLNTEAFF.

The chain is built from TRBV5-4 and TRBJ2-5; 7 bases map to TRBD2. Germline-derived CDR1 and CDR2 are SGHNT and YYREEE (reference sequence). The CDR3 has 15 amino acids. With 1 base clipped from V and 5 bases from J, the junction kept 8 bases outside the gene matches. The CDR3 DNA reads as TGTGCCAGCAGCTTGACGGGGGGAGTTCTCGAGACCCAGTACTTC. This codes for CASSLTGGVLETQYF.

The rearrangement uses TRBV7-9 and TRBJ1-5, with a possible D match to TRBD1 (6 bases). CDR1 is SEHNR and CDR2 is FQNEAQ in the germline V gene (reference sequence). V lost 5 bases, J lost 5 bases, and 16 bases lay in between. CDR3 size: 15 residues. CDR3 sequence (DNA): TGTGCCAGCAGCCCGATCAGGGGACCGTATCAGCCCCAGCATTTT. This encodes CASSPIRGPYQPQHF.

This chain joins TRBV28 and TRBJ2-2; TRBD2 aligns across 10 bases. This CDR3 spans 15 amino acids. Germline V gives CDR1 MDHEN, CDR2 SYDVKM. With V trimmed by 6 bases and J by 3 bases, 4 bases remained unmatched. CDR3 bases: TGTGCCAGCAGCTACAGCGGGAGGGACACCGGGGAGCTGTTTTTT. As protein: CASSYSGRDTGELFF.

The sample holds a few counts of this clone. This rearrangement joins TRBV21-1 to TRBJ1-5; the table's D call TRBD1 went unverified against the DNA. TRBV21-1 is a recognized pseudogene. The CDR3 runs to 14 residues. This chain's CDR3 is CAGRQAHSNQPQHF. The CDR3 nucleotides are TGTGCCGGCAGACAGGCACATAGCAATCAGCCCCAGCATTTT.

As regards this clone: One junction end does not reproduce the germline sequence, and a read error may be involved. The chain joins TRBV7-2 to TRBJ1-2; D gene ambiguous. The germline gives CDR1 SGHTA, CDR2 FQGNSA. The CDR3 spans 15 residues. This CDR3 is CASSLAVLANYGYTF. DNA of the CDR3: TGTGCCAGCAGCCTAGCAGTCCTAGCTAACTATGGCTACACCTTC.

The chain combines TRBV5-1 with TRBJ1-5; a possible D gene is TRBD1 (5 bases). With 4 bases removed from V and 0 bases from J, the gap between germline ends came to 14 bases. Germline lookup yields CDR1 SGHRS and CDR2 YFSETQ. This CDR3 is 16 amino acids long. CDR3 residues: CASSPMGGVSNQPQHF. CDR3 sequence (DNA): TGCGCCAGCAGCCCCATGGGGGGGGTTAGCAATCAGCCCCAGCATTTT.

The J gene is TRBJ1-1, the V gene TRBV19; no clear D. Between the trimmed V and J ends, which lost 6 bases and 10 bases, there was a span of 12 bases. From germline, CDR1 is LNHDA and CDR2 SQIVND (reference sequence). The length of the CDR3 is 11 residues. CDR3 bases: TGTGCCAGTAGCCAGCGGCGTGGAGCTTTCTTT. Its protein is CASSQRRGAFF.